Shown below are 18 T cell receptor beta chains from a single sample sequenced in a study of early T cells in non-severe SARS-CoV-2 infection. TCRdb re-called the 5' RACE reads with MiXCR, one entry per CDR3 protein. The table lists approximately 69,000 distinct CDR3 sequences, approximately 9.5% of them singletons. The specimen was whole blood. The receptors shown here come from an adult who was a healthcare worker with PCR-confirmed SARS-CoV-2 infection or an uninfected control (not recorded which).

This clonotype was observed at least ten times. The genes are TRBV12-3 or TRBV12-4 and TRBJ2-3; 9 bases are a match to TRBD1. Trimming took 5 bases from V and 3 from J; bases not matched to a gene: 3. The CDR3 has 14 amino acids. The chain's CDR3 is CASSTGGGTDTQYF. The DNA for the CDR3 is TGTGCCAGCAGTACAGGGGGCGGGACAGATACGCAGTATTTT.

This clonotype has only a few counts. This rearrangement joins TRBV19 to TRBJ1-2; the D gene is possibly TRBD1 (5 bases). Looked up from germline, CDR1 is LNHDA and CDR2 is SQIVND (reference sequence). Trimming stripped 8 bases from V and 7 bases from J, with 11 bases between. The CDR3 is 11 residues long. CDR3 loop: CASAGLVGYTF. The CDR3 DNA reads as TGTGCCAGTGCAGGGTTGGTTGGCTACACCTTC.

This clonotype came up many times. DNA of the CDR3: TGTGCCGCTCGGGGCGTCTCCTACGAGCAGTACTTC. As protein: CAARGVSYEQYF. This chain connects TRBV6-2 or TRBV6-3 to TRBJ2-7; the D gene could be TRBD1 or TRBD2 (5 bases each). The V gene's germline CDR1 is MNHEY and CDR2 SVGEGT. The CDR3 totals 12 residues. With 11 bases removed from V and 0 bases from J, the gap between germline ends came to 11 bases.

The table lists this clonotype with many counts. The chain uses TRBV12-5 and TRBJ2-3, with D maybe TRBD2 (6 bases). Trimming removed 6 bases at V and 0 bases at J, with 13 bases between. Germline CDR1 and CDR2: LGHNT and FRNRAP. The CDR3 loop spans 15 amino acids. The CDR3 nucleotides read TGTGCTAGTGGACAAGGAGCGGGTAGCACAGATACGCAGTATTTT. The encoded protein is CASGQGAGSTDTQYF. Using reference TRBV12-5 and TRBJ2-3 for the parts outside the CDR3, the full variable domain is DARVTQTPRHKVTEMGQEVTMRCQPILGHNTVFWYRQTMMQGLELLAYFRNRAPLDDSGMPKDRFSAEMPDATLATLKIQPSEPRDSAVYFCASGQGAGSTDTQYFGPGTRLTVL.

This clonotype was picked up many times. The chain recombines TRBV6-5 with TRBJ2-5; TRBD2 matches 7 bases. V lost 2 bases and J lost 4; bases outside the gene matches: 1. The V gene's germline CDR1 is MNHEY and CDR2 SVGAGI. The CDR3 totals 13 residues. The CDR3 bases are TGTGCCAGCAGTTACGGGGGGGGAGAGACCCAGTACTTC. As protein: CASSYGGGETQYF.

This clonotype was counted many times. The CDR3 bases are TGTGCCAGCAGCTTAGCAGAAAGGGATTCACCCCTCCACTTT. Protein sequence: CASSLAERDSPLHF. The chain links TRBV7-6 to TRBJ1-6; no firm D call. The V and J ends lost 0 bases and 8 bases respectively, with 8 bases between them. The CDR3 length is 14 residues. CDR1 and CDR2 from the germline V gene are SGHVS and FNYEAQ. Based on the CDR3 plus reference TRBV7-6 and TRBJ1-6, the full variable domain is GAGVSQSPRYKVTKRGQDVALRCDPISGHVSLYWYRQALGQGPEFLTYFNYEAQQDKSGLPNDRFSAERPEGSISTLTIQRTEQRDSAMYRCASSLAERDSPLHFGNGTRLTVT.

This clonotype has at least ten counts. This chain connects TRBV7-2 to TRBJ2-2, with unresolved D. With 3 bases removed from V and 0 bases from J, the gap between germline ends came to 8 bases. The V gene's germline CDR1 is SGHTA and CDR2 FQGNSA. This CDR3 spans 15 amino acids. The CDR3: CASSLGLTNTGELFF. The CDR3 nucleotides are TGTGCCAGCAGCTTGGGCCTAACGAACACCGGGGAGCTGTTTTTT.

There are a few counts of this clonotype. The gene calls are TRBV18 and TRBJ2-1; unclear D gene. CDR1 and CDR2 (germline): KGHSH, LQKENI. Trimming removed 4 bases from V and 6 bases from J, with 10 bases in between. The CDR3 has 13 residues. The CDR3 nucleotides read TGTGCCAGCTCACTCTTCGACCGCAATGAGCAGTTCTTC. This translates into CASSLFDRNEQFF.

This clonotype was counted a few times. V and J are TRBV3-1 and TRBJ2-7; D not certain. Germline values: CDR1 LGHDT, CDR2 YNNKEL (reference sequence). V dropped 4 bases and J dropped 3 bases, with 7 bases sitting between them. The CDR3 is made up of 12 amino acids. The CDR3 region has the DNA TGTGCCAGCAGCCCAGTCCTCTACGAGCAGTACTTC. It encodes CASSPVLYEQYF.

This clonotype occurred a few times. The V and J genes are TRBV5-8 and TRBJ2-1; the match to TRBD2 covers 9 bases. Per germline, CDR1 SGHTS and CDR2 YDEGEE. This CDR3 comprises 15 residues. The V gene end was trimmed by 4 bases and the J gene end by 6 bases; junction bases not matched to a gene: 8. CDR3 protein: CASSLGASGINEQFF. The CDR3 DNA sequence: TGTGCCAGCAGCCTGGGGGCTAGCGGGATCAATGAGCAGTTCTTC.

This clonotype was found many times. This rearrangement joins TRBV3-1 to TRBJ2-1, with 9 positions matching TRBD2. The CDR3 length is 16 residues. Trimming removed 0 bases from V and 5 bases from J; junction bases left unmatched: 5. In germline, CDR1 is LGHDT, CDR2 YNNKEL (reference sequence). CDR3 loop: CASSQDGLAGNNEQFF. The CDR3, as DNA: TGTGCCAGCAGCCAAGATGGTCTAGCGGGGAACAATGAGCAGTTCTTC.

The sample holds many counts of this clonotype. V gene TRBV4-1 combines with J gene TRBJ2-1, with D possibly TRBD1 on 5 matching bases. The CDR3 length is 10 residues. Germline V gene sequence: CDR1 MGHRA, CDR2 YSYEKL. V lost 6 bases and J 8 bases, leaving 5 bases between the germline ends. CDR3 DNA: TGCGCCAGCAGAGGGGATGAGCAGTTCTTC. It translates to CASRGDEQFF.

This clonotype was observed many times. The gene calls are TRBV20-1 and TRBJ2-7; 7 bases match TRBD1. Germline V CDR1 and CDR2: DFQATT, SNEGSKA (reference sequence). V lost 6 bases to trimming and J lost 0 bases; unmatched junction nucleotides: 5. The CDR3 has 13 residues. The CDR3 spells CSAGGTSSYEQYF. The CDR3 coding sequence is TGCAGTGCAGGGGGCACGAGCTCCTACGAGCAGTACTTC.

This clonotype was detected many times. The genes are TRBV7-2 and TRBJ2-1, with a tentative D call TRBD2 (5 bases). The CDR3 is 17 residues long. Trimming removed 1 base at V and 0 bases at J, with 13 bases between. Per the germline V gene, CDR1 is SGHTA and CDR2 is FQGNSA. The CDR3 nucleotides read TGTGCCAGCAGCTTAGTAGTAGCGCCGAGCTCCTACAATGAGCAGTTCTTC. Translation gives CASSLVVAPSSYNEQFF.

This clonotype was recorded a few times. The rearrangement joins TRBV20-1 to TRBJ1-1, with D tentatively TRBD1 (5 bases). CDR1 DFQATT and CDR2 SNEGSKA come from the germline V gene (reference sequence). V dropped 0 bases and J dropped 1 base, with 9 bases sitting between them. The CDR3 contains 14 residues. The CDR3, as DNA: TGCAGTGCTAGAGAGGCAGGGAAGAACACTGAAGCTTTCTTT. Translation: CSAREAGKNTEAFF.

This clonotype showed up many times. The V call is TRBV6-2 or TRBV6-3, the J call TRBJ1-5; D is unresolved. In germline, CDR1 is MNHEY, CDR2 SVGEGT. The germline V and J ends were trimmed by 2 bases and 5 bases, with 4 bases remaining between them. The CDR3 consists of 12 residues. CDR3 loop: CASSYRDQPQHF. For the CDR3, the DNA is TGTGCCAGCAGTTACCGGGATCAGCCCCAGCATTTT.

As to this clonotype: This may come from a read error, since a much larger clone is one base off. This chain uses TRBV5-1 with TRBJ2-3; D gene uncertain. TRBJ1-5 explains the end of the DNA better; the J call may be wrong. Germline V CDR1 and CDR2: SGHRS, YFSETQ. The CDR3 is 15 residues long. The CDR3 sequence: CASSLGGTVADTQHF. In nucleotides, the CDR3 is TGCGCCAGCAGCTTGGGAGGCACTGTGGCAGATACGCAGCATTTT.

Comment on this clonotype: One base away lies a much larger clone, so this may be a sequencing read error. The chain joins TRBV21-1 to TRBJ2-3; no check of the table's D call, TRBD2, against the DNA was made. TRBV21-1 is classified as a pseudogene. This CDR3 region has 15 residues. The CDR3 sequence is CAGVGLAEDTDTQYF. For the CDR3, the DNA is TGTGCCGGCGTGGGACTAGCGGAGGACACAGATACGCAGTATTTT.